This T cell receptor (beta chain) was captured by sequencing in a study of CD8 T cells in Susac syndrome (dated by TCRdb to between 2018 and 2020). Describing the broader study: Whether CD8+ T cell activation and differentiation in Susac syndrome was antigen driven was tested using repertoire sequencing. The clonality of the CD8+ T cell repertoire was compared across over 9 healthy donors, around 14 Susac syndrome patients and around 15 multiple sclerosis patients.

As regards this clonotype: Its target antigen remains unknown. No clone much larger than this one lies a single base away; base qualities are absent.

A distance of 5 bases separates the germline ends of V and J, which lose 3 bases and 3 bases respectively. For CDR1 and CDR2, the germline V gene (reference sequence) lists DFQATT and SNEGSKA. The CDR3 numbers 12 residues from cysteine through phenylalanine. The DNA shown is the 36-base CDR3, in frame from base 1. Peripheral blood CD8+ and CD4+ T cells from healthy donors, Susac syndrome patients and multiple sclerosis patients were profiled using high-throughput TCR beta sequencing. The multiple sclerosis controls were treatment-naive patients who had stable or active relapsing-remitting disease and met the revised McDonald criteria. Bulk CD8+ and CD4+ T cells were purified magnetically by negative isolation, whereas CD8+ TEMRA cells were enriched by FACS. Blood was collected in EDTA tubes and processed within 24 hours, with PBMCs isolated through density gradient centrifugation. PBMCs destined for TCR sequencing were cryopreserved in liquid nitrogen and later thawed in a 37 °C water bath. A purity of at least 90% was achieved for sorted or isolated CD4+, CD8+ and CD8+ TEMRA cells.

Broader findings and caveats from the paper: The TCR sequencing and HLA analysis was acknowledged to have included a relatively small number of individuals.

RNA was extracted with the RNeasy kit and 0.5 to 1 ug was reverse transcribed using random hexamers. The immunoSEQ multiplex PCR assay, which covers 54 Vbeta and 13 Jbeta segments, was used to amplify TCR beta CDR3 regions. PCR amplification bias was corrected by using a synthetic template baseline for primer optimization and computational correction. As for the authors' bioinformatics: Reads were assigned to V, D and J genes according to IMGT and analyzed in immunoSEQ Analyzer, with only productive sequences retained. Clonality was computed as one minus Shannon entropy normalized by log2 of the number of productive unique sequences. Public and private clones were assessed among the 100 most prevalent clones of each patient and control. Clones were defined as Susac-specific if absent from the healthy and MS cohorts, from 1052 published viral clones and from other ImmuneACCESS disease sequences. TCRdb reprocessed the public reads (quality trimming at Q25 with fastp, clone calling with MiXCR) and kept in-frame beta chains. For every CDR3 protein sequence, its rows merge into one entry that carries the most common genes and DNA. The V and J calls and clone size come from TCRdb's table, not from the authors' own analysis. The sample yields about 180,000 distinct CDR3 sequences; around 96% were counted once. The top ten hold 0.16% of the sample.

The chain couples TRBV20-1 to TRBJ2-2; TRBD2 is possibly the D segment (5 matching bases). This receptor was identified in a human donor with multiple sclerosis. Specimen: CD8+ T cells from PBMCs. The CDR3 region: CSARDYTGELFF. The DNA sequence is TGCAGTGCTAGGGACTACACCGGGGAGCTGTTTTTT.